Listed here are 29 T cell receptor beta chains from one sample, sequenced in a study of breast tumors, draining lymph nodes, adjacent tissues. Samples came from axillary lymph nodes draining the breast cancer. A single record per CDR3 protein comes from TCRdb applying MiXCR to the multiplex PCR reads. Altogether 90,000 to 120,000 distinct CDR3 sequences are present, 20% to 25% being singletons, with the ten largest covering 1% to 1.5%. Input material: axillary lymph node tissue. These receptors came from a female donor with breast cancer. Some clones in this sample may be carry-over from other donors' samples.

This clonotype was counted many times. The CDR3 DNA sequence: TGTGCCTGGAACCGGGCCCTCTATGGCTACACCTTC. It codes for CAWNRALYGYTF. The rearrangement uses TRBV30 and TRBJ1-2; no definite D call. The V gene's germline CDR1 is GTSNPN and CDR2 SVGIG (reference sequence). The CDR3 loop spans 12 amino acids. With 4 bases removed from V and 4 bases from J, the gap between germline ends came to 10 bases.

As regards this clonotype: This may arise from a read error, as a much more abundant clone is one base away. V usage is TRBV4-1 and J usage is TRBJ2-2; D is unresolved. Germline V gives CDR1 MGHRA, CDR2 YSYEKL. The CDR3 covers 16 residues. The chain's CDR3 is CASSQAASANSGELFF. The CDR3 DNA reads as TGCGCCAGCAGCCAAGCCGCCAGCGCGAACTCCGGGGAGCTGTTTTTT.

There are many counts of this clonotype. The chain uses TRBV4-1 and TRBJ2-7; D possibly matches TRBD1 or TRBD2 (7 bases each). Trimming took off 4 bases at V and 4 bases at J, with 17 bases between the two ends. This CDR3 comprises 15 residues. Germline loops: CDR1 MGHRA, CDR2 YSYEKL. The DNA for the CDR3 is TGCGCCAGCAGCCCAAGCCCAGGGGGGGAGTACGAGCAGTACTTC. Translation: CASSPSPGGEYEQYF.

The genes are TRBV18 and TRBJ2-1, with D possibly matching TRBD1 (5 bases). Looked up from germline, CDR1 is KGHSH and CDR2 is LQKENI. Trimming left V 6 bases short and J 5 bases short, with 8 bases between. This CDR3 is 12 amino acids long. DNA for the CDR3: TGTGCCAGCTCGATAGGGGACAATGAGCAGTTCTTC. This codes for CASSIGDNEQFF.

This clonotype showed up many times. The V and J genes are TRBV19 and TRBJ2-1; 7 bases are a match to TRBD2. CDR3 length: 14 amino acids. Trimming at V came to 3 bases and at J to 3 bases, leaving 2 bases not matched to a gene. From germline, CDR1 is LNHDA and CDR2 SQIVND (reference sequence). CDR3 coding DNA: TGTGCCAGTAGTATCCGGGGGGTCTACAATGAGCAGTTCTTC. Its translation is CASSIRGVYNEQFF.

The chain joins TRBV18 to TRBJ1-4; the D is unclear. Germline CDR1 is KGHSH and CDR2 is LQKENI. V lost 3 bases to trimming and J lost 10 bases, with 12 bases between them. This CDR3 has 13 residues. CDR3 loop: CASSPSDTRKLFF. As DNA, the CDR3 is TGTGCCAGCTCACCTTCTGACACCAGAAAACTGTTTTTT.

This clonotype appeared many times. V gene TRBV4-1 combines with J gene TRBJ2-7, with D tentatively TRBD2 (6 bases). V dropped 6 bases and J dropped 6 bases, with 21 bases sitting between them. In germline, CDR1 is MGHRA, CDR2 YSYEKL. The CDR3 is 15 amino acids. CDR3 in amino acids: CASRPATRRYSEQYF. DNA for the CDR3: TGCGCCAGCAGACCTGCGACTAGAAGGTACAGCGAGCAGTACTTC.

This clonotype has ten or more counts. CDR3 DNA: TGTGCCAGTAGGTCCCCCCAGAACTATAATTCACCCCTCCACTTT. Its translation is CASRSPQNYNSPLHF. The V gene is TRBV19, the J gene TRBJ1-6; D remains unclear. The CDR3 sequence is 15 residues long. The V end was cut by 6 bases, the J end by 3 bases, with 12 bases between. Germline lookup yields CDR1 LNHDA and CDR2 SQIVND (reference sequence).

This clonotype was counted ten times or more. The chain uses TRBV11-2 and TRBJ2-7; D gene uncertain. Germline values: CDR1 SGHAT, CDR2 FQNNGV. CDR3 length: 15 residues. Trimming removed 4 bases at V and 1 base at J, with 14 bases between. DNA for the CDR3: TGTGCCAGCAGCTACCCCCGGGCCAGGTCCTACGAGCAGTACTTC. It translates to CASSYPRARSYEQYF.

This clonotype was counted many times. The chain joins TRBV10-3 to TRBJ2-3; D is perhaps TRBD1 (5 bases). V shed 5 bases and J shed 2 bases, with 17 bases lying between them. The germline gives CDR1 ENHRY, CDR2 SYGVKD. The CDR3 has 16 residues. The CDR3 region has the DNA TGTGCCATCAGTATACAGAAGGGGCAGTCCACAGATACGCAGTATTTT. It yields the protein CAISIQKGQSTDTQYF.

This clonotype was recorded at least ten times. V and J are TRBV19 and TRBJ2-7; unclear D gene. The V end lost 6 bases, the J end lost 0 bases, and 12 bases lay between the germline ends. The CDR3 totals 14 residues. Germline V gives CDR1 LNHDA, CDR2 SQIVND (reference sequence). CDR3 in DNA: TGTGCCAGTAGACGAGAGTTTAGCTCCTACGAGCAGTACTTC. This translates into CASRREFSSYEQYF.

This clonotype has at least ten counts. V usage is TRBV10-2 and J usage is TRBJ2-7; D may correspond to TRBD1 or TRBD2 (5 bases each). The germline V gene encodes CDR1 WSHSY and CDR2 SAAADI. V dropped 9 bases and J dropped 6 bases, with 18 bases sitting between them. The CDR3 covers 13 residues. As DNA, the CDR3 is TGCGCCAGTCGGGATCTTCAGGGTGGCGAGCAGTACTTC. Translated: CASRDLQGGEQYF.

The V call is TRBV27, the J call TRBJ1-2; a possible D gene is TRBD1 (5 bases). The CDR3 covers 14 residues. Germline V CDR1 and CDR2: MNHEY, SMNVEV (reference sequence). Trimming left V 2 bases short and J 4 bases short, with 11 bases between. The CDR3 reads CASSLPGESYGYTF. DNA of the CDR3: TGTGCCAGCAGTTTACCGGGGGAGTCCTATGGCTACACCTTC.

This clonotype was seen ten or more times. The chain recombines TRBV7-6 with TRBJ1-3, with 7 nucleotides matching TRBD1. Trimming took 5 bases from V and 0 from J; bases not matched to a gene: 4. Germline assignment: CDR1 SGHVS and CDR2 FNYEAQ. This CDR3 is built from 15 residues. This CDR3 is CASSPTGSSGNTIYF. The DNA of the CDR3 is TGTGCCAGCAGCCCGACAGGGAGCTCTGGAAACACCATATATTTT.

This clonotype came up many times. This rearrangement joins TRBV14 to TRBJ2-1; 9 nucleotides agree with TRBD1. V shed 4 bases and J 3 bases; nucleotides not matched to a gene: 10. Per the germline V gene, CDR1 is SGHDN and CDR2 is FVKESK. This CDR3 comprises 17 residues. The CDR3 coding sequence is TGTGCCAGCAGCCCAGACCGGGGGACAGGGATCTACAATGAGCAGTTCTTC. Residues: CASSPDRGTGIYNEQFF.

Turning to this clonotype: A clone one base away is much larger, so this may be a read error. The chain recombines TRBV20-1 with TRBJ2-3, with 10 bases matching TRBD2. This CDR3 has 15 residues. V was pared by 1 base and J by 4 bases, with 5 bases of the junction left unmatched. CDR1 and CDR2 from the germline V gene are DFQATT and SNEGSKA (reference sequence). The CDR3 spells CSARGTSGLADTQYF. The CDR3 region has the DNA TGCAGTGCTAGAGGGACTAGCGGCCTCGCAGATACGCAGTATTTT.

This clonotype was recorded at least ten times. This sequence joins TRBV6-5 and TRBJ2-7, with 8 bases lining up with TRBD1. CDR3 length: 16 amino acids. The V gene end was trimmed by 5 bases and the J gene end by 2 bases; junction bases not matched to a gene: 11. Per the germline V gene, CDR1 is MNHEY and CDR2 is SVGAGI. CDR3: CASSQATGTGTYEQYF. CDR3 sequence (DNA): TGTGCCAGCAGTCAAGCTACCGGGACAGGCACCTACGAGCAGTACTTC.

This clonotype was detected ten times or more. This chain connects TRBV20-1 to TRBJ1-5; D is perhaps TRBD1 (5 bases). This CDR3 region has 13 residues. Germline CDR1 DFQATT, CDR2 SNEGSKA (reference sequence). V lost 3 bases and J 3 bases, leaving 9 bases between the germline ends. In DNA form, the CDR3 reads TGCAGTGCTAGGGCGGACACCAATCAGCCCCAGCATTTT. Residues: CSARADTNQPQHF.

A word on this clonotype: A junction boundary mismatches the germline segment, possibly from a read error. This chain connects TRBV5-1 to TRBJ2-3; 7 positions agree with TRBD1. The germline gives CDR1 SGHRS, CDR2 YFSETQ. CDR3 size: 13 residues. For the CDR3, the DNA is TGCGCCAGCAGGGCGGTCGGGACAGATACGCGGTATTTT. It is translated as CASRAVGTDTRYF.

Points on this clonotype: A much bigger clone sits one base away, suggesting this may be a read error. The genes are TRBV19 and TRBJ2-1; the match to TRBD2 covers 10 bases. The V segment lost 2 bases and the J segment 8 bases; nucleotides outside the gene matches: 12. The CDR3 extends over 17 amino acids. The germline V gene encodes CDR1 LNHDA and CDR2 SQIVND (reference sequence). The CDR3 DNA reads TGTGCCAGTAGTATAATCCAATTAGCGGGGGGAGAGGATGAGCAGTTCTTC. It is translated as CASSIIQLAGGEDEQFF.

With respect to this clonotype: The CDR3 does not end in the conserved phenylalanine or tryptophan, so this is likely a read error. V is TRBV5-1 and J is TRBJ1-5; D perhaps matches TRBD1 (5 bases). Germline loops: CDR1 SGHRS, CDR2 YFSETQ. The V end was cut by 4 bases, the J end by 8 bases, with 16 bases between. The CDR3 covers 14 residues. The CDR3 DNA reads TGCGCCAGCAGCAAATCTCCAGGGAGGGAGCCCCAGCATCTT. This sequence encodes CASSKSPGREPQHL.

This clonotype was found many times. The genes are TRBV10-2 and TRBJ1-5; unclear D gene. Germline assignment: CDR1 WSHSY and CDR2 SAAADI. V lost 0 bases and J 0 bases, leaving 9 bases between the germline ends. The CDR3 loop spans 16 amino acids. The CDR3 region is CASSESRGYSNQPQHF. CDR3 DNA: TGCGCCAGCAGTGAGTCGCGGGGTTATAGCAATCAGCCCCAGCATTTT.

Ten or more counts support this clonotype. The J gene is TRBJ1-2, the V gene TRBV20-1; D not certain. CDR1 and CDR2 (germline): DFQATT, SNEGSKA (reference sequence). Deletions cut 2 bases from V and 8 bases from J, with 21 bases between. The CDR3 covers 15 residues. CDR3 coding DNA: TGCAGTGCTAGACGATTTGACCCAAGTTTTTTCGGCTACACCTTC. Translated, it gives CSARRFDPSFFGYTF.

About this clonotype: A much larger clonotype is one base distant, so this may be a read error. This chain links TRBV27 with TRBJ1-2; 8 bases map to TRBD1. V shed 11 bases and J 6 bases; nucleotides not matched to a gene: 14. The germline V gene encodes CDR1 MNHEY and CDR2 SMNVEV (reference sequence). The CDR3 has 14 amino acids. The CDR3 here is CAGTQRTGHDGYTF. The CDR3 region has the DNA TGTGCCGGCACCCAGCGGACAGGGCATGATGGCTACACCTTC.

This chain links TRBV5-4 with TRBJ2-5; D is possibly TRBD1 (5 bases). The ends were cut back, 0 bases at V and 5 bases at J, with 11 bases in the middle. This CDR3 is built from 14 residues. The germline CDR1 and CDR2 sequences are SGHNT and YYREEE (reference sequence). The DNA for the CDR3 is TGTGCCAGCAGCTTGGGGGGCAGGGTCGAGACCCAGTACTTC. As protein: CASSLGGRVETQYF. Based on the CDR3 plus reference TRBV5-4 and TRBJ2-5, the full variable domain is ETGVTQSPTHLIKTRGQQVTLRCSSQSGHNTVSWYQQALGQGPQFIFQYYREEENGRGNFPPRFSGLQFPNYSSELNVNALELDDSALYLCASSLGGRVETQYFGPGTRLLVL.

Ten or more counts support this clonotype. This chain uses TRBV9 with TRBJ2-5; 9 bases align to TRBD2. V was pared by 2 bases and J by 4 bases, with 9 bases of the junction left unmatched. CDR3 length: 16 residues. Germline V gene sequence: CDR1 SGDLS, CDR2 YYNGEE. In DNA form, the CDR3 reads TGTGCCAGCAGCGTTGGGTCGCGGGGGGGCGGAGAGACCCAGTACTTC. Amino acids: CASSVGSRGGGETQYF.

This clonotype was recorded many times. The rearrangement links TRBV7-2 to TRBJ2-3; D gene ambiguous. V shed 4 bases and J shed 1 base, with 6 bases lying between them. The CDR3 loop spans 13 amino acids. The germline gives CDR1 SGHTA, CDR2 FQGNSA. The CDR3 sequence: CASSSPGTDTQYF. The DNA for the CDR3 is TGTGCCAGCAGCTCCCCCGGCACAGATACGCAGTATTTT.

This chain joins TRBV5-4 and TRBJ1-2; tentative D call: TRBD1 (5 bases). The CDR3 consists of 14 residues. CDR1 and CDR2 (germline): SGHNT, YYREEE (reference sequence). The V gene lost 0 bases and the J gene lost 7 bases, with 13 bases spanning the gap. The CDR3 nucleotides are TGTGCCAGCAGCTTGGAAGGCCGGGGCTTTGGCTACACCTTC. Amino acid sequence: CASSLEGRGFGYTF.

The genes are TRBV6-6 and TRBJ2-7; D is uncertain. The CDR3 runs 14 residues. Trimming took 3 bases from V and 0 from J, leaving 9 bases between them. Germline V gene lookup returns CDR1 MNHNY and CDR2 SVGAGI (reference sequence). The CDR3: CASSYGQNSYEQYF. The CDR3 nucleotides read TGTGCCAGCAGTTATGGGCAGAACTCCTACGAGCAGTACTTC.